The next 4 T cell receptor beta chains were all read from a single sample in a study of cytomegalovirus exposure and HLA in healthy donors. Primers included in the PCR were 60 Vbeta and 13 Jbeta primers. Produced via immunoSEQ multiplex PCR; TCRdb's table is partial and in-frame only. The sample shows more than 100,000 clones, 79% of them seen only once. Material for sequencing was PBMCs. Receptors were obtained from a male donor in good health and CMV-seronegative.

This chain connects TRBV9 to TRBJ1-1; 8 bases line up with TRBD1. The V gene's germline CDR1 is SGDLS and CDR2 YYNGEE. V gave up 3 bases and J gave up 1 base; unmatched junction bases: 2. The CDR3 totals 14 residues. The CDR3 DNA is TGTGCCAGCAGCGCCGGACAGGGGAACACTGAAGCTTTCTTT. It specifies CASSAGQGNTEAFF.

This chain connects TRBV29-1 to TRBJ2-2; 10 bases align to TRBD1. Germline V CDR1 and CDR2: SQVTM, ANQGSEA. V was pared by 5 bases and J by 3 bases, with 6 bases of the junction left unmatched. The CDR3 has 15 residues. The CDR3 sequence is CSVIGTGEDTGELFF. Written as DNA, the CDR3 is TGCAGCGTTATAGGGACAGGGGAGGACACCGGGGAGCTGTTTTTT.

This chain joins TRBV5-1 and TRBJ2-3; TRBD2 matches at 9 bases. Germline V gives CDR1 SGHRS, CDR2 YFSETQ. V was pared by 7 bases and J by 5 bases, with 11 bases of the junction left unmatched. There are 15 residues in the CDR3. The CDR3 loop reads CASGYGTSPGDTQYF. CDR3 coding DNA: TGCGCCAGCGGATATGGGACTAGCCCTGGAGATACGCAGTATTTT.

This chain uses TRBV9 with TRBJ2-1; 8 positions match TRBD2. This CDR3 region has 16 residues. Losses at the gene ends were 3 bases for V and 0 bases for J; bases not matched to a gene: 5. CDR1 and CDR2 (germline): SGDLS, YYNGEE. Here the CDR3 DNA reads TGTGCCAGCAGCGGGCGGGGGGCGAGCTCCTACAATGAGCAGTTCTTC. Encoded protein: CASSGRGASSYNEQFF.